The entry below gives a single T cell receptor (beta chain) sequence along with its context. Its antigen is as yet unknown. Trimming shortened V by 3 bases and J by 5 bases, and 19 bases separated the two germline ends. Germline values: CDR1 LGHNA, CDR2 YSLEER. This CDR3 contains 17 residues. Assay used: immunoSEQ multiplex PCR; TCRdb lists only in-frame clones, some missing. The data show around 2,100,000 clones, with over 85% seen just once and 1% to 1.5% held by the top ten. These data come from a study of shared clonotypes between healthy human individuals. CD45RO-negative, CCR7-selected cells formed the naive CD8 fraction, which excluded terminally differentiated effector memory CD45RA+ cells. The study's findings and limits: The four-donor shared clonotypes exceeded non-shared clonotypes in generation probability, with non-shared ones scoring lower. Represented diversity, genetic and exposure-history alike, was limited by few donors.

J is TRBJ2-2 and V is TRBV4-3, with a weak D call TRBD1 (6 bases). Source material: naive CD8+ T cells sorted from blood. The sequence derives from a man between 18 and 35 years old in good health. The CDR3 here is CASSQWGLGEGTGELFF. The CDR3 DNA follows: TGCGCCAGCAGCCAGTGGGGGCTGGGAGAGGGGACCGGGGAGCTGTTTTTT.